The 17 T cell receptor beta chains given below trace back to one sample, sequenced in a study of glioma-infiltrating T cells. Using RNA template, CDR3s of TCR alpha and beta were amplified with iRepertoire arm-PCR. TCRdb passed the multiplex PCR reads through MiXCR, listing each CDR3 protein once. Of under 130,000 distinct CDR3 sequences detected, under 30% appear once; the ten largest clones hold 40% to 45%. Specimen: glioma tissue, nonneoplastic brain tissue, or PBMCs (not recorded which). The receptors were gathered from a human donor with low-grade glioma or glioblastoma, undergoing nonglioma brain surgery, or in good health (not recorded which).

There are many counts of this clonotype. J is TRBJ1-2 and V is TRBV6-2 or TRBV6-3; no firm D call. This CDR3 has 16 amino acids. From germline, CDR1 is MNHEY and CDR2 SVGEGT. Trimming stripped 0 bases from V and 0 bases from J, with 11 bases between. As DNA, the CDR3 is TGTGCCAGCAGTTACTCGAGTCTACCTACTAACTATGGCTACACCTTC. The encoded protein is CASSYSSLPTNYGYTF.

This clonotype was seen ten or more times. This chain uses TRBV25-1 with TRBJ1-1; weak D call: TRBD1 (6 bases). V was shortened by 5 bases and J by 1 base, with 14 bases between the two germline ends. Germline values: CDR1 MGHDK, CDR2 SYGVNS. CDR3 size: 15 residues. The CDR3 spells CASSPQGGRNTEAFF. CDR3 in DNA: TGTGCCAGCAGTCCACAGGGCGGCAGGAACACTGAAGCTTTCTTT.

This clonotype appeared a few times. The rearrangement joins TRBV12-3 or TRBV12-4 to TRBJ1-5; possibly TRBD1 for D (5 bases). The CDR3 covers 15 residues. V gave up 2 bases and J gave up 4 bases, with 12 bases separating them. The CDR3 nucleotides read TGTGCCAGCAGTTTATCCGGGACGTATAATCAGCCCCAGCATTTT. As protein: CASSLSGTYNQPQHF.

The V and J genes are TRBV7-8 and TRBJ1-5; 10 nucleotides match TRBD1. The CDR3 spans 15 residues. Germline-derived CDR1 and CDR2 are SGHVS and FQNEAQ. J gave up 4 bases and V 5 bases, and 5 bases lay outside the gene matches. The CDR3 sequence is CASSKGQGRNQPQHF. The CDR3 nucleotides read TGTGCCAGCAGCAAGGGACAGGGGAGGAATCAGCCCCAGCATTTT.

This clonotype was counted ten times or more. The gene calls are TRBV7-2 and TRBJ2-5; 9 positions agree with TRBD2. The V segment lost 6 bases and the J segment 2 bases; nucleotides outside the gene matches: 4. The germline V gene encodes CDR1 SGHTA and CDR2 FQGNSA. The length of the CDR3 is 14 residues. This CDR3 reads CASSLAGRQETQYF. The CDR3 nucleotides are TGTGCCAGCAGTCTAGCGGGGCGGCAAGAGACCCAGTACTTC.

The rearrangement joins TRBV7-9 to TRBJ1-2; D is unclear. This CDR3 comprises 15 residues. Per germline, CDR1 SEHNR and CDR2 FQNEAQ (reference sequence). Trimming left V 6 bases short and J 4 bases short, with 18 bases between. DNA for the CDR3: TGTGCCAGCAGTATTAGTAGCGGGGAAATCTATGGCTACACCTTC. This gives the protein CASSISSGEIYGYTF.

This clonotype showed up many times. The chain recombines TRBV15 with TRBJ1-2; the D is unclear. The V end lost 2 bases, the J end lost 5 bases, and 21 bases lay between the germline ends. In germline, CDR1 is LNHNV, CDR2 YYDKDF (reference sequence). This CDR3 has 17 residues. CDR3 in DNA: TGTGCCACCAGCAGAAGGAGAATGGGTTTGGTCGGGTATGGCTACACCTTC. Amino acids: CATSRRRMGLVGYGYTF.

The chain links TRBV5-6 to TRBJ2-7; the D is unclear. CDR1 is SGHDT and CDR2 is YYEEEE in the germline V gene. The CDR3 runs 14 residues. Trimming pared 0 bases from V and 1 base from J, leaving 8 bases between. The CDR3 spells CASSLVDRSYEQYF. In nucleotides, the CDR3 is TGTGCCAGCAGCTTGGTTGACCGGTCCTACGAGCAGTACTTC.

The chain links TRBV4-2 to TRBJ1-2; a weak D match, TRBD1 (5 bases). The V end lost 4 bases, the J end lost 1 base, and 10 bases lay between the germline ends. This CDR3 spans 14 amino acids. CDR1 and CDR2 from the germline V gene are LGHNA and YNFKEQ. CDR3 nucleotide sequence: TGTGCCAGCAGCCGACTACAGGATAACTATGGCTACACCTTC. It translates to CASSRLQDNYGYTF.

This clonotype was seen a handful of times. The chain employs TRBV2 and TRBJ1-2, with D uncertain. Between the trimmed V and J ends, which lost 8 bases and 4 bases, there was a span of 14 bases. CDR1 is SNHLY, CDR2 FYNNEI, per germline. This CDR3 contains 13 residues. CDR3 loop: CASQVTPAYGYTF. The CDR3 coding sequence is TGTGCCAGCCAAGTTACACCTGCCTATGGCTACACCTTC.

This clonotype was seen repeatedly, ten times or more. The chain uses TRBV6-1 and TRBJ2-2; 8 nucleotides line up with TRBD2. CDR1 is MNHNS, CDR2 SASEGT, per germline. V was clipped by 6 bases and J by 4 bases; unmatched bases: 4. The CDR3 has 14 amino acids. Here the CDR3 DNA reads TGTGCCAGCAGCCAACTAGCGGCCACCGGGGAGCTGTTTTTT. Translated: CASSQLAATGELFF.

Note on this clonotype: One base away lies a much larger clone, so this may be a sequencing read error. The rearrangement joins TRBV20-1 to TRBJ2-7; D gene unclear. The V gene's germline CDR1 is DFQATT and CDR2 SNEGSKA (reference sequence). The CDR3 runs to 10 residues. V lost 6 bases to trimming and J lost 7 bases, with 10 bases between them. The CDR3 nucleotides read TGCAGTGCCGTGGGGAATGAGCAGTACTTC. As protein: CSAVGNEQYF.

Details on this clonotype: The conserved phenylalanine or tryptophan normally closing the CDR3 is absent here, so this likely arose from a read error. The genes are TRBV4-3 and TRBJ2-7, with 7 bases that match TRBD1. This CDR3 spans 16 amino acids. The V and J ends lost 4 bases and 6 bases, in that order; junction bases with no gene match: 15. CDR1 is LGHNA and CDR2 is YSLEER in the germline V gene. The CDR3, as DNA: TGCGCCAGCAGCCCCCGTTATGACAGGGTCCAAGGCGAGCAGTACTCC. This sequence encodes CASSPRYDRVQGEQYS.

This clonotype was recorded many times. The J gene is TRBJ1-6, the V gene TRBV7-9; D is ambiguous. This CDR3 region has 13 residues. CDR1 is SEHNR and CDR2 is FQNEAQ in the germline V gene (reference sequence). Trimming left V 1 base short and J 11 bases short, with 9 bases between. Here the CDR3 reads CASSLGGGTPLHF. Written as DNA, the CDR3 is TGTGCCAGCAGCTTAGGAGGCGGGACACCCCTCCACTTT.

This clonotype was counted a few times. The CDR3 DNA reads as TGTGCCAGCAGCCAAGTATCAGGGGGCGCCTACGAGCAGTACTTC. This codes for CASSQVSGGAYEQYF. The gene calls are TRBV4-2 and TRBJ2-7; 8 bases map to TRBD1. This CDR3 has 15 residues. CDR1 is LGHNA, CDR2 YNFKEQ, per germline. The V segment lost 1 base and the J segment 2 bases; nucleotides outside the gene matches: 4.

In its sample, this clonotype ranks as medium-sized. The CDR3 DNA sequence: TGTGCCACCAGCAGAGAATTTACGGGGGGCACAGATACGCAGTATTTT. It translates to CATSREFTGGTDTQYF. J is TRBJ2-3 and V is TRBV15; D might be TRBD2 (6 bases). Trimming left V 0 bases short and J 1 base short, with 11 bases between. The CDR3 has 16 amino acids. The germline V gene has CDR1 LNHNV and CDR2 YYDKDF (reference sequence). Looking up the rest from reference TRBV15 and TRBJ2-3 gives the full variable domain: DAMVIQNPRYQVTQFGKPVTLSCSQTLNHNVMYWYQQKSSQAPKLLFHYYDKDFNNEADTPDNFQSRRPNTSFCFLDIRSPGLGDTAMYLCATSREFTGGTDTQYFGPGTRLTVL.

Only a few counts were recorded for this clonotype. The V call is TRBV3-1, the J call TRBJ1-2; no reliable D call. The CDR3 runs 13 residues. V lost 4 bases and J 2 bases, leaving 8 bases between the germline ends. Germline V CDR1 and CDR2: LGHDT, YNNKEL (reference sequence). Written as DNA, the CDR3 is TGTGCCAGCAGCCCCTTCGGCAACTATGGCTACACCTTC. The encoded protein is CASSPFGNYGYTF.